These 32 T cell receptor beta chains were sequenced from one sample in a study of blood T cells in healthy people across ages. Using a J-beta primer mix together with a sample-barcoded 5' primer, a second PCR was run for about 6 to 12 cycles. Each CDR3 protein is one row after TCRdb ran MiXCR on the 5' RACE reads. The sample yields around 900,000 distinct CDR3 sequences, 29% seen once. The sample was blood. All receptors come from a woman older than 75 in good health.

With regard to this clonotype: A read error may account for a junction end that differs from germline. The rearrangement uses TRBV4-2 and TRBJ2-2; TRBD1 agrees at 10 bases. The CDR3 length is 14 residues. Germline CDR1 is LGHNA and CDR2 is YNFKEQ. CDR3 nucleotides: TGTGCCAGCAGCCCACGACAGGGGGCAGGGGAGCGGTTTTTT. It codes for CASSPRQGAGERFF.

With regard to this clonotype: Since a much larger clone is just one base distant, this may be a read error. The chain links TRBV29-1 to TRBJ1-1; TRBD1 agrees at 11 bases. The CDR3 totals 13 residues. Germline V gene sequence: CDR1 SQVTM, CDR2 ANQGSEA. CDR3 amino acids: CSVQGQGVTEVFF. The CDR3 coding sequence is TGCAGCGTTCAGGGACAGGGGGTGACTGAAGTTTTCTTT.

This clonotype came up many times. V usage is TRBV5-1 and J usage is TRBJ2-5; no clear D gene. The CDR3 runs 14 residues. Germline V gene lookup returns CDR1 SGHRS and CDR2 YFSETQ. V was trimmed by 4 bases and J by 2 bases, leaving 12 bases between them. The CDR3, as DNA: TGCGCCAGCAGCCCCACTCCCGGGCAAGAGACCCAGTACTTC. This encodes CASSPTPGQETQYF. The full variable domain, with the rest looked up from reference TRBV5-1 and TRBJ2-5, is KAGVTQTPRYLIKTRGQQVTLSCSPISGHRSVSWYQQTPGQGLQFLFEYFSETQRNKGNFPGRFSGRQFSNSRSEMNVSTLELGDSALYLCASSPTPGQETQYFGPGTRLLVL.

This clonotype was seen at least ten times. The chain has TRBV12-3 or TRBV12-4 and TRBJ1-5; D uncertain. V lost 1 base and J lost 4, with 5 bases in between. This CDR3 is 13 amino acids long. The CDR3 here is CASSLDRNQPQHF. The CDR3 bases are TGTGCCAGCAGTTTAGACCGAAATCAGCCCCAGCATTTT.

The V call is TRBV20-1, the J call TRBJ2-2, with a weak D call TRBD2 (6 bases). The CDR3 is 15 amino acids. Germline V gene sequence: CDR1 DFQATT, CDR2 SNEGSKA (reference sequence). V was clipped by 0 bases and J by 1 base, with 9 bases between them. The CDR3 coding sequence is TGCAGTGCTAGAGAGGGGACTTGGAACACCGGGGAGCTGTTTTTT. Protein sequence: CSAREGTWNTGELFF.

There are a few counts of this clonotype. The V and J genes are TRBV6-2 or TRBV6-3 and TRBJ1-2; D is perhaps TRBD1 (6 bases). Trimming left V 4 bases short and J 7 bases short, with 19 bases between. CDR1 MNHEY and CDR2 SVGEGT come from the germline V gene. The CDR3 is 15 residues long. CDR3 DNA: TGTGCCAGCAGTTCCACAGGACAGTTCACGGGTGGCTACACCTTC. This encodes CASSSTGQFTGGYTF.

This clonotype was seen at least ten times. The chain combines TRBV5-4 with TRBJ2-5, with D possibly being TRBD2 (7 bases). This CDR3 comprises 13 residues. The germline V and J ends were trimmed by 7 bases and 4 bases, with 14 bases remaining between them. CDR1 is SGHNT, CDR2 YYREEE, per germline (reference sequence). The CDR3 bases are TGTGCCAGCTCCCGGGGGGCACCAGAGACCCAGTACTTC. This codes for CASSRGAPETQYF.

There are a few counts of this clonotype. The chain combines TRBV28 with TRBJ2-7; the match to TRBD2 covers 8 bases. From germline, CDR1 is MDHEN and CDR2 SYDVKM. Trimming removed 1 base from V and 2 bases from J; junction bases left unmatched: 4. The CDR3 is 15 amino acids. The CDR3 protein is CASSLSAGAPYEQYF. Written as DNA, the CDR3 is TGTGCCAGCAGTTTATCAGCGGGGGCCCCCTACGAGCAGTACTTC.

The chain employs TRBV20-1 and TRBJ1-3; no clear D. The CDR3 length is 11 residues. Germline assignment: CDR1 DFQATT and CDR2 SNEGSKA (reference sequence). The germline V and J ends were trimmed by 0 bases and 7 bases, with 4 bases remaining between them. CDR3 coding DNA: TGCAGTGCTAGAGATCCCAACACCATATATTTT. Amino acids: CSARDPNTIYF.

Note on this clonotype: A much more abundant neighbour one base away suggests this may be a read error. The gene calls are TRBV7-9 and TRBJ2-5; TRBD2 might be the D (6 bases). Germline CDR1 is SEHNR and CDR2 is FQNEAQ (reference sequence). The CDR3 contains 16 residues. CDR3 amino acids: CASSLAGAGIKEAQYF. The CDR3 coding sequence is TGTGCCAGCAGCTTAGCTGGAGCGGGTATAAAAGAGGCCCAGTACTTC.

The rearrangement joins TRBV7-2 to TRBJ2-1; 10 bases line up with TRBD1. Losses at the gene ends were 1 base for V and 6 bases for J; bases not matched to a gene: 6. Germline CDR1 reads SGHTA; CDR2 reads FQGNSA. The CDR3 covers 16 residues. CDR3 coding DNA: TGTGCCAGCAGCTTAGGAGACAGGGGGCCATGCAATGAGCAGTTCTTC. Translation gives CASSLGDRGPCNEQFF.

CDR3 in amino acids: CASAPDRDNEQFF. The CDR3 DNA follows: TGTGCTAGTGCCCCGGACAGAGACAATGAGCAGTTCTTC. V is TRBV12-5 and J is TRBJ2-1; D may be TRBD1 (6 bases). Germline V gene sequence: CDR1 LGHNT, CDR2 FRNRAP. The CDR3 totals 13 residues. Trimming cost V 7 bases and J 5 bases, with 12 bases left between them.

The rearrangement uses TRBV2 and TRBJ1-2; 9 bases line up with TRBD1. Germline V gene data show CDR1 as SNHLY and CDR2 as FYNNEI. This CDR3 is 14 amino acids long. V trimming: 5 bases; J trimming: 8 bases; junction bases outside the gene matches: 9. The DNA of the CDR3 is TGTGCCAGCAGTCGGACAGGGGAGGTATACGGCTACACCTTC. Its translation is CASSRTGEVYGYTF.

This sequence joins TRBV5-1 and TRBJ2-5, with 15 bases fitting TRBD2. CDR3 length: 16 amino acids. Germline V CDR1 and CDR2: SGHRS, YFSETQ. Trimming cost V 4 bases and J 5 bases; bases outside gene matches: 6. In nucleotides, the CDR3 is TGCGCCAGCAGCCTCCGGACTAGCGGGGGGGCGGAGACCCAGTACTTC. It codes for CASSLRTSGGAETQYF.

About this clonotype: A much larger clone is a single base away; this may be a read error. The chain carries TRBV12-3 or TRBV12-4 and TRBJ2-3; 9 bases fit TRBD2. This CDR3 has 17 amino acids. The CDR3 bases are TGTGCCAGCAGTTTGGTAGGGCTAGCGGGGATCACAGATGCGCAGTATTTT. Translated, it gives CASSLVGLAGITDAQYF.

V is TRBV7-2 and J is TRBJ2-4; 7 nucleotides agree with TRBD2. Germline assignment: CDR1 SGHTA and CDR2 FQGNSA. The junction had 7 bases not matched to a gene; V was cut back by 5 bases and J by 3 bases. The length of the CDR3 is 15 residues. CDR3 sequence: CASSPGLAVKNIQYF. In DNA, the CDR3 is TGTGCCAGCAGCCCCGGGCTAGCGGTCAAAAACATTCAGTACTTC.

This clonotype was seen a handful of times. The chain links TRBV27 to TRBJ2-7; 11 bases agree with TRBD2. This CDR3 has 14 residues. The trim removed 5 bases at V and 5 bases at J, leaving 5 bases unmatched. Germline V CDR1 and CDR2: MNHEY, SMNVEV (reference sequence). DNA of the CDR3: TGTGCCAGCAGTCCGGGGACTAGCGGAAACGAGCAGTACTTC. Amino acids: CASSPGTSGNEQYF.

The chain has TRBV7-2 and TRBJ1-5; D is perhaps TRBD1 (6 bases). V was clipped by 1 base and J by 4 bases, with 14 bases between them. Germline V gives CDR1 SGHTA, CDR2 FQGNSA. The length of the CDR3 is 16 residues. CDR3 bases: TGTGCCAGCAGCTTAGGGGGGCCAAGTGGGAATCAGCCCCAGCATTTT. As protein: CASSLGGPSGNQPQHF.

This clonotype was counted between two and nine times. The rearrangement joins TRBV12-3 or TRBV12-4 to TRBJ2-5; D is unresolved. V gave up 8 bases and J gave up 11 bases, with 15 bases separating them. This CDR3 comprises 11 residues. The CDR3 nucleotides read TGTGCCAGCGGATTGCTAATTGAGCAGTACTTC. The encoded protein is CASGLLIEQYF.

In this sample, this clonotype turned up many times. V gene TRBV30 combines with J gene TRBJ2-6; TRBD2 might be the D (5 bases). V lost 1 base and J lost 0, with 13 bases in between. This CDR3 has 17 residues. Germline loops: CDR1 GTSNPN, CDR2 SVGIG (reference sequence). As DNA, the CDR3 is TGTGCCTGGAGTGGCGGGTTTGGGTCCTCTGGGGCCAACGTCCTGACTTTC. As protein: CAWSGGFGSSGANVLTF.

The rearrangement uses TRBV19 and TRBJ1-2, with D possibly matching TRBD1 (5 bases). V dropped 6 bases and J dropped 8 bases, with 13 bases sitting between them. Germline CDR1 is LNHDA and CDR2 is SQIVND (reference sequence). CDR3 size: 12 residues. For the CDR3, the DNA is TGTGCCAGTAGCCGGGGGGTAAAAGGCTACACCTTC. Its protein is CASSRGVKGYTF.

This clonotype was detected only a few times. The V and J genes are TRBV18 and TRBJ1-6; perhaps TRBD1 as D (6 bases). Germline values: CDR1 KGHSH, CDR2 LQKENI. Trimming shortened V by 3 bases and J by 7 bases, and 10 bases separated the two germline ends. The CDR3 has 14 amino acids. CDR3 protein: CASSPDRFNSPLHF. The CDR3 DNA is TGTGCCAGCTCACCTGACAGGTTCAATTCACCCCTCCACTTT.

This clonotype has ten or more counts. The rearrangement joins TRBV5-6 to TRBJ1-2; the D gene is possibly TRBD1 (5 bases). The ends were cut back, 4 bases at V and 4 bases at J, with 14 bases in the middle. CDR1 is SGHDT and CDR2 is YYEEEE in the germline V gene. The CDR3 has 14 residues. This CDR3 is CASSMGPSFYGYTF. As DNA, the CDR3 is TGTGCCAGCAGCATGGGGCCGTCTTTCTATGGCTACACCTTC.

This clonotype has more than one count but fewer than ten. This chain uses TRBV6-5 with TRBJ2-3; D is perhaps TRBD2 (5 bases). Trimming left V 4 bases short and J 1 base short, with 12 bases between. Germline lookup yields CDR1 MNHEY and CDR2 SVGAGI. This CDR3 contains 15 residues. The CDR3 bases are TGTGCCAGCAGTTCCCGGGAACTCGGCACAGATACGCAGTATTTT. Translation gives CASSSRELGTDTQYF.

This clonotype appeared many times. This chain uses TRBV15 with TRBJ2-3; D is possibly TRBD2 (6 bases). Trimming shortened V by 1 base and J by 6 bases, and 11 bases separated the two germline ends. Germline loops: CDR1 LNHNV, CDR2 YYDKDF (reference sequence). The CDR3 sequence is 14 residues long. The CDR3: CATSRVGGTDTQYF. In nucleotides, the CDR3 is TGTGCCACCAGCAGAGTTGGGGGGACGGATACGCAGTATTTT.

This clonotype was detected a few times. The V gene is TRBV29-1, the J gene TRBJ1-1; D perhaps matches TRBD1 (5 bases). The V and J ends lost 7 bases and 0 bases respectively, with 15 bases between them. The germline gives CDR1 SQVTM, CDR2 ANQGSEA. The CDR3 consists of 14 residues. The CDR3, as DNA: TGCAGCGATGGGGCGGCAGCCCTGAACACTGAAGCTTTCTTT. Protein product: CSDGAAALNTEAFF.

CDR3 residues: CASSLTGGDTYNEQFF. CDR3 DNA sequence: TGTGCCAGCAGTTTGACAGGGGGCGATACATACAATGAGCAGTTCTTC. The chain is built from TRBV12-3 or TRBV12-4 and TRBJ2-1; 10 bases map to TRBD1. Trimming cost V 3 bases and J 4 bases; bases outside gene matches: 6. The CDR3 runs to 16 residues.

The CDR3 is CASKAIKGYTF. The CDR3 DNA follows: TGTGCCAGCAAGGCAATCAAAGGCTACACCTTC. V gene TRBV2 combines with J gene TRBJ1-2, with D hard to call. The CDR3 runs to 11 residues. The germline V and J ends were trimmed by 7 bases and 8 bases, with 11 bases remaining between them. The germline gives CDR1 SNHLY, CDR2 FYNNEI.

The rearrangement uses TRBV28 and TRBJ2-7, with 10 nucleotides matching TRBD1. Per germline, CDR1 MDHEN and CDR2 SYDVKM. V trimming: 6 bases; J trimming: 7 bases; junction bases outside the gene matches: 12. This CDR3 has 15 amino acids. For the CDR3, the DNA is TGTGCCAGCAGGTTGACAGGGGGCATCGGGTGGGAGCAGTACTTC. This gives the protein CASRLTGGIGWEQYF.

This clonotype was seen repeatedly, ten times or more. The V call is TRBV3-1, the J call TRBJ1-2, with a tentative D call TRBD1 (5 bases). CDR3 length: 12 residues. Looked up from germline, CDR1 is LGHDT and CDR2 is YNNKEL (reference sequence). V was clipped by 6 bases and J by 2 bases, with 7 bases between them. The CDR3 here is CASSQGNYGYTF. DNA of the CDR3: TGTGCCAGCAGTCAGGGCAACTATGGCTACACCTTC.

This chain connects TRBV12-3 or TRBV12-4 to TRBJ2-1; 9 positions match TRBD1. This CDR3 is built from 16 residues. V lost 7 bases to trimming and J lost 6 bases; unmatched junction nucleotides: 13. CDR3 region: CASTGSSGTGFNEQFF. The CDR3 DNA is TGTGCCAGCACCGGGTCTTCCGGGACAGGGTTCAATGAGCAGTTCTTC.

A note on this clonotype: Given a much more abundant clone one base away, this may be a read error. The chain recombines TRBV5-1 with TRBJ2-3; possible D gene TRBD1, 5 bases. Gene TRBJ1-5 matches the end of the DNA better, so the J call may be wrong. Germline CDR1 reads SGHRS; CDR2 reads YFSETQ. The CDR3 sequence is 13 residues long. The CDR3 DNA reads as TGCGCCAGCAGCCAGGGCGTAGGGGATACGCAGCATTTT. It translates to CASSQGVGDTQHF.